This TCR beta chain was sequenced during a study of cytomegalovirus exposure and HLA in healthy donors. Overall study findings and caveats: Overall, approximately 150 TCR beta chains were annotated as cytomegalovirus-associated. Earlier findings revealed that most TCR beta V segments proved productive either about 87% or about 30% of the time.

Per the germline V gene, CDR1 is KGHSH and CDR2 is LQKENI. V lost 8 bases, J lost 0 bases, and 6 bases lay in between. The CDR3 extends over 12 amino acids. To note about this clone: Its antigen is unidentified.

PCR was performed using 60 Vbeta and 13 Jbeta primers. Measured with immunoSEQ multiplex PCR; TCRdb has only the in-frame clones, and not every one. The sample has around 100,000 clones; approximately 80% are singletons. The chain couples TRBV18 to TRBJ2-3; TRBD2 is a possible D gene (6 bases). The clonotype comes from a woman aged 18-29 years in good health and CMV-seropositive. The specimen sequenced was PBMCs. CDR3 in amino acids: CASGTSTDTQYF. CDR3 nucleotides: TGTGCCAGCGGGACTAGCACAGATACGCAGTATTTT.